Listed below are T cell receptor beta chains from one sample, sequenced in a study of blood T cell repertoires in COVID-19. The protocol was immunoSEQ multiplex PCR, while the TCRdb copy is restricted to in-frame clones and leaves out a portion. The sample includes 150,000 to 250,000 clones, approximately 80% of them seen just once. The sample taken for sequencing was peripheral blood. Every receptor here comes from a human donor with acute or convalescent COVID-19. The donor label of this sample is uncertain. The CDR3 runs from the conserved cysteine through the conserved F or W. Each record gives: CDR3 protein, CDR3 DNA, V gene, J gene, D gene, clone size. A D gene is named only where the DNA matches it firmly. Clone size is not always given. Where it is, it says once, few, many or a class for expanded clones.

CDR3aa: CSVEGSSGSVHEQYF
CDR3nt: TGCAGCGTTGAAGGTTCGAGCGGGAGTGTCCACGAGCAGTACTTC
v_gene: TRBV29-1
j_gene: TRBJ2-7
d_gene: TRBD2
abundance: -

CDR3aa: CASSEMGQGSGNTIYF
CDR3nt: TGTGCCAGCAGTGAAATGGGACAGGGTTCTGGAAACACCATATATTTT
v_gene: TRBV6-1
j_gene: TRBJ1-3
d_gene: TRBD1
abundance: -

CDR3aa: CASSQDNGASYEQYF
CDR3nt: TGTGCCAGCAGCCAAGATAATGGGGCCTCCTACGAGCAGTACTTC
v_gene: TRBV4-2
j_gene: TRBJ2-7
d_gene: -
abundance: -

CDR3aa: CASSFGQPGNTIYF
CDR3nt: TGTGCCAGCAGCTTCGGACAACCTGGAAACACCATATATTTT
v_gene: TRBV5-6
j_gene: TRBJ1-3
d_gene: -
abundance: few

CDR3aa: CASSLGQVGNTIYF
CDR3nt: TGTGCCAGCAGCTTGGGACAGGTTGGAAACACCATATATTTT
v_gene: TRBV5-4
j_gene: TRBJ1-3
d_gene: -
abundance: -

CDR3aa: CASSYGPAGGGSYEQYF
CDR3nt: TGTGCCAGCAGTTACGGCCCAGCGGGAGGGGGTTCCTACGAGCAGTACTTC
v_gene: TRBV6-2/TRBV6-3
j_gene: TRBJ2-7
d_gene: TRBD2
abundance: few

CDR3aa: CASSQKGGFNQPQHF
CDR3nt: TGTGCCAGCAGCCAAAAAGGGGGCTTCAATCAGCCCCAGCATTTT
v_gene: TRBV3-1/TRBV3-2
j_gene: TRBJ1-5
d_gene: TRBD1
abundance: -

CDR3aa: CASSVSRGTEAFF
CDR3nt: TGTGCCAGCAGCGTTTCGAGGGGGACTGAAGCTTTCTTT
v_gene: TRBV7-3
j_gene: TRBJ1-1
d_gene: -
abundance: -

CDR3aa: CASSLGTSGIIGELFF
CDR3nt: TGTGCCAGCAGCCTCGGGACTAGCGGGATCATCGGGGAGCTGTTTTTT
v_gene: TRBV7-6
j_gene: TRBJ2-2
d_gene: TRBD2
abundance: -

CDR3aa: CASSQLRDSFSYEQYF
CDR3nt: TGTGCCAGCAGCCAACTTCGGGACAGCTTCTCCTACGAGCAGTACTTC
v_gene: TRBV3-1/TRBV3-2
j_gene: TRBJ2-7
d_gene: TRBD1
abundance: -

CDR3aa: CASRPGGGETQYF
CDR3nt: TGTGCCAGCAGGCCAGGGGGCGGAGAGACCCAGTACTTC
v_gene: TRBV2
j_gene: TRBJ2-5
d_gene: TRBD1
abundance: -

CDR3aa: CASSYAATPVNEQFF
CDR3nt: TGTGCCAGCAGTTACGCTGCTACCCCGGTCAATGAGCAGTTCTTC
v_gene: TRBV6-5
j_gene: TRBJ2-1
d_gene: -
abundance: -

CDR3aa: CASSPGVAGTGELFF
CDR3nt: TGTGCCAGCTCACCAGGGGTTGCGGGCACCGGGGAGCTGTTTTTT
v_gene: TRBV18
j_gene: TRBJ2-2
d_gene: -
abundance: -

CDR3aa: CASSQAPATSGGYNEQFF
CDR3nt: TGTGCCAGCAGCCAAGCCCCGGCCACTAGCGGGGGCTACAATGAGCAGTTCTTC
v_gene: TRBV4-2
j_gene: TRBJ2-1
d_gene: TRBD2
abundance: -

CDR3aa: CASSFGTGAGEQYF
CDR3nt: TGTGCCAGCAGCTTCGGGACAGGGGCTGGCGAGCAGTACTTC
v_gene: TRBV7-2
j_gene: TRBJ2-7
d_gene: TRBD1
abundance: -

CDR3aa: CASSLRTMGEAYNSPLHF
CDR3nt: TGCGCCAGCAGCTTAAGGACGATGGGGGAGGCTTATAATTCACCCCTCCACTTT
v_gene: TRBV5-1
j_gene: TRBJ1-6
d_gene: -
abundance: -

CDR3aa: CASRAATNSPLHF
CDR3nt: TGTGCCAGCAGGGCGGCCACTAATTCACCCCTCCACTTT
v_gene: TRBV7-8
j_gene: TRBJ1-6
d_gene: -
abundance: -

CDR3aa: CASSMKEAYTQYF
CDR3nt: TGTGCCAGTAGTATGAAAGAGGCATATACGCAGTATTTT
v_gene: TRBV19
j_gene: TRBJ2-3
d_gene: -
abundance: -

CDR3aa: CASSALRQGNNYGYTF
CDR3nt: TGTGCCAGCAGCGCCCTGCGGCAGGGAAACAACTATGGCTACACCTTC
v_gene: TRBV7-9
j_gene: TRBJ1-2
d_gene: -
abundance: -

CDR3aa: CASSESWQGGNEQFF
CDR3nt: TGTGCCAGCAGTGAATCATGGCAGGGGGGCAATGAGCAGTTCTTC
v_gene: TRBV25-1
j_gene: TRBJ2-1
d_gene: -
abundance: -

CDR3aa: CASSQPTSGAKVHF
CDR3nt: TGTGCCAGTAGTCAACCGACTAGCGGGGCCAAAGTACACTTC
v_gene: TRBV19
j_gene: TRBJ2-4
d_gene: TRBD2
abundance: -

CDR3aa: CASSTTTGGRLGNTIYF
CDR3nt: TGTGCCAGTAGTACAACGACAGGGGGCCGGTTAGGAAACACCATATATTTT
v_gene: TRBV19
j_gene: TRBJ1-3
d_gene: TRBD1
abundance: -

CDR3aa: CASSLLLGNTIYF
CDR3nt: TGTGCCAGCAGTTTACTTTTGGGAAACACCATATATTTT
v_gene: TRBV12-3/TRBV12-4
j_gene: TRBJ1-3
d_gene: -
abundance: -

CDR3aa: CASSPLGRGNQPQHF
CDR3nt: TGTGCCAGCTCACCACTTGGGAGGGGCAATCAGCCCCAGCATTTT
v_gene: TRBV18
j_gene: TRBJ1-5
d_gene: -
abundance: -

CDR3aa: CASSSTGFNQPQHF
CDR3nt: TGTGCCAGCAGCTCGACAGGGTTCAATCAGCCCCAGCATTTT
v_gene: TRBV11-2
j_gene: TRBJ1-5
d_gene: TRBD1
abundance: -

CDR3aa: CASSFSGLAGVETQYF
CDR3nt: TGTGCCAGCAGCTTCTCTGGACTAGCGGGAGTTGAGACCCAGTACTTC
v_gene: TRBV5-6
j_gene: TRBJ2-5
d_gene: TRBD2
abundance: -

CDR3aa: CASRREFNNEQFF
CDR3nt: TGTGCCAGTAGACGGGAGTTTAACAATGAGCAGTTCTTC
v_gene: TRBV19
j_gene: TRBJ2-1
d_gene: -
abundance: -

CDR3aa: CASSLAAGGTTYNEQFF
CDR3nt: TGTGCCAGCAGCTTGGCAGCGGGAGGTACGACCTACAATGAGCAGTTCTTC
v_gene: TRBV5-4
j_gene: TRBJ2-1
d_gene: TRBD2
abundance: -

CDR3aa: CATATGTWEQYF
CDR3nt: TGTGCCACCGCGACAGGGACTTGGGAGCAGTACTTC
v_gene: TRBV6-5
j_gene: TRBJ2-7
d_gene: -
abundance: -

CDR3aa: CASLGTLRPYNEQFF
CDR3nt: TGTGCCAGCCTCGGGACTTTGAGACCCTACAATGAGCAGTTCTTC
v_gene: TRBV6-6
j_gene: TRBJ2-1
d_gene: -
abundance: -

CDR3aa: CASSPRDRISGTEAFF
CDR3nt: TGCGCCAGCAGCCCGCGGGACAGGATAAGCGGCACTGAAGCTTTCTTT
v_gene: TRBV4-1
j_gene: TRBJ1-1
d_gene: TRBD1
abundance: once

CDR3aa: CASSRTGGTGELFF
CDR3nt: TGTGCCAGCAGCCGAACAGGGGGCACCGGGGAGCTGTTTTTT
v_gene: TRBV7-9
j_gene: TRBJ2-2
d_gene: TRBD1
abundance: -

CDR3aa: CASSYSPGVGEKLFF
CDR3nt: TGTGCCAGCAGTTACTCACCAGGGGTTGGAGAAAAACTGTTTTTT
v_gene: TRBV6-5
j_gene: TRBJ1-4
d_gene: -
abundance: -

CDR3aa: CASSFWQGTNEKLFF
CDR3nt: TGTGCCAGCAGCTTCTGGCAGGGGACTAATGAAAAACTGTTTTTT
v_gene: TRBV7-8
j_gene: TRBJ1-4
d_gene: -
abundance: -

CDR3aa: CASRNRGSYGYTF
CDR3nt: TGTGCCAGCAGGAACAGGGGTAGCTATGGCTACACCTTC
v_gene: TRBV3-1/TRBV3-2
j_gene: TRBJ1-2
d_gene: TRBD1
abundance: few

CDR3aa: CASSSGTGLYEQYF
CDR3nt: TGTGCCAGCAGCTCCGGGACAGGACTATACGAGCAGTACTTC
v_gene: TRBV5-6
j_gene: TRBJ2-7
d_gene: TRBD1
abundance: -

CDR3aa: CASSLQGSDTQYF
CDR3nt: TGTGCCAGCAGTTTGCAGGGATCAGATACGCAGTATTTT
v_gene: TRBV14
j_gene: TRBJ2-3
d_gene: -
abundance: -

CDR3aa: CASSPWTGDTEAFF
CDR3nt: TGTGCCAGCAGCCCATGGACAGGGGACACTGAAGCTTTCTTT
v_gene: TRBV11-1
j_gene: TRBJ1-1
d_gene: TRBD1
abundance: many

CDR3aa: CAWSGRRGRETQYF
CDR3nt: TGTGCCTGGAGTGGCCGCAGAGGTCGGGAGACCCAGTACTTC
v_gene: TRBV30
j_gene: TRBJ2-5
d_gene: -
abundance: many

CDR3aa: CASSDGTGKNIQYF
CDR3nt: TGCGCCAGCAGTGATGGGACAGGGAAAAACATTCAGTACTTC
v_gene: TRBV10-1
j_gene: TRBJ2-4
d_gene: TRBD1
abundance: -

CDR3aa: CASSLTTGALPYSNQPQHF
CDR3nt: TGTGCCAGCAGCTTAACGACAGGGGCTCTCCCTTATAGCAATCAGCCCCAGCATTTT
v_gene: TRBV28
j_gene: TRBJ1-5
d_gene: TRBD1
abundance: -

CDR3aa: CASNSQGAVYEQYF
CDR3nt: TGTGCCAGCAACTCACAGGGGGCGGTTTACGAGCAGTACTTC
v_gene: TRBV11-2
j_gene: TRBJ2-7
d_gene: TRBD1
abundance: -